These 30 T cell receptor beta chains share one sample of origin, sequenced in a study of PD-1 blockade in classical Hodgkin lymphoma. Only in-frame clones appear in the TCRdb table, and some are missing; sequencing was by immunoSEQ multiplex PCR. The sample records about 84,000 clones, about 89% being singletons. Each patient's relapse followed autologous stem cell transplantation, and brentuximab vedotin exposure varied. Sequenced material: peripheral blood mononuclear cells (PBMCs), taken at baseline. The receptors shown here come from a human donor with classical Hodgkin lymphoma.

The chain uses TRBV27 and TRBJ2-2; D unclear. The CDR3 has 14 residues. CDR1 and CDR2 from the germline V gene are MNHEY and SMNVEV (reference sequence). V was shortened by 3 bases and J by 6 bases, with 11 bases between the two germline ends. The CDR3, as DNA: TGTGCCAGCAGTTTTGAACCCCCGGCCGGGGAGCTGTTTTTT. The encoded protein is CASSFEPPAGELFF.

The chain combines TRBV15 with TRBJ1-5; D gene uncertain. With 4 bases removed from V and 3 bases from J, the gap between germline ends came to 7 bases. CDR1 LNHNV and CDR2 YYDKDF come from the germline V gene (reference sequence). The length of the CDR3 is 13 residues. The CDR3 nucleotides read TGTGCCACCAGCATACAAACCAATCAGCCCCAGCATTTT. It is translated as CATSIQTNQPQHF.

This clone appeared a single time. This rearrangement joins TRBV4-1 to TRBJ2-3; no clear D gene. The germline CDR1 and CDR2 sequences are MGHRA and YSYEKL. The V gene lost 1 base and the J gene lost 0 bases, with 11 bases spanning the gap. This CDR3 has 16 residues. CDR3 residues: CASSQAMGYSTDTQYF. The CDR3, as DNA: TGCGCCAGCAGCCAAGCGATGGGATACAGCACAGATACGCAGTATTTT.

J is TRBJ2-2 and V is TRBV18; 11 positions match TRBD1. Trimming took 4 bases from V and 7 from J; bases not matched to a gene: 8. Germline CDR1 is KGHSH and CDR2 is LQKENI. The CDR3 is made up of 16 amino acids. The CDR3 here is CASSLGQGGRLGELFF. CDR3 DNA: TGTGCCAGCTCACTGGGACAGGGGGGGAGGCTCGGGGAGCTGTTTTTT.

This rearrangement joins TRBV5-5 to TRBJ1-3; the D gene is possibly TRBD1 (6 bases). In germline, CDR1 is SGHKS, CDR2 YYEKEE (reference sequence). The CDR3 runs 15 residues. Trimming removed 2 bases at V and 5 bases at J, with 14 bases between. The CDR3 protein is CASSFSDSWRNTIYF. In DNA form, the CDR3 reads TGTGCCAGCAGCTTCTCGGACAGTTGGAGAAACACCATATATTTT.

V and J are TRBV30 and TRBJ2-7; D unclear. Trimming shortened V by 3 bases and J by 3 bases, and 6 bases separated the two germline ends. The CDR3 is made up of 11 amino acids. From germline, CDR1 is GTSNPN and CDR2 SVGIG (reference sequence). The CDR3 region is CAWRVGYEQYF. The CDR3 bases are TGTGCCTGGAGAGTCGGCTACGAGCAGTACTTC.

On this clone itself: Different DNA sequences within this sample yield the same CDR3. The chain has TRBV6-6 and TRBJ2-2, with 9 nucleotides matching TRBD2. With 1 base clipped from V and 1 base from J, the junction kept 1 base outside the gene matches. This CDR3 region has 16 residues. Germline CDR1 reads MNHNY; CDR2 reads SVGAGI (reference sequence). Here the CDR3 DNA reads TGTGCCAGCAGTTACTTACTAGCGGGGAACACCGGGGAGCTGTTTTTT. Residues: CASSYLLAGNTGELFF.

The rearrangement joins TRBV5-6 to TRBJ2-1, with a possible D match to TRBD2 (5 bases). CDR1 is SGHDT and CDR2 is YYEEEE in the germline V gene. The V gene lost 4 bases and the J gene lost 4 bases, with 15 bases spanning the gap. The CDR3 runs 15 residues. DNA of the CDR3: TGTGCCAGCAGCCCAGAAAGCGGTTTTTACAATGAGCAGTTCTTC. This sequence encodes CASSPESGFYNEQFF.

This sequence joins TRBV5-1 and TRBJ2-6, with 8 bases matching TRBD2. Germline CDR1 reads SGHRS; CDR2 reads YFSETQ. Trimming removed 0 bases from V and 0 bases from J; junction bases left unmatched: 8. The CDR3 contains 19 residues. The CDR3 coding sequence is TGCGCCAGCAGCTTGGGTAGTAGCGGGGTGATCTCTGGGGCCAACGTCCTGACTTTC. Translated, it gives CASSLGSSGVISGANVLTF.

The chain employs TRBV2 and TRBJ2-1; no definite D call. CDR3 length: 14 residues. CDR1 is SNHLY, CDR2 FYNNEI, per germline. Trimming left V 2 bases short and J 1 base short, with 6 bases between. CDR3 region: CASSESYSYNEQFF. The CDR3 bases are TGTGCCAGCAGTGAATCATATTCCTACAATGAGCAGTTCTTC.

The gene calls are TRBV2 and TRBJ1-5; a possible D gene is TRBD1 (6 bases). CDR1 is SNHLY and CDR2 is FYNNEI in the germline V gene. There are 17 residues in the CDR3. Trimming cost V 5 bases and J 0 bases, with 17 bases left between them. CDR3 region: CASSQGTRDVSNQPQHF. The CDR3 nucleotides read TGTGCCAGCAGTCAGGGGACACGAGATGTTAGCAATCAGCCCCAGCATTTT. Full variable domain (rest looked up from reference TRBV2 and TRBJ1-5): EPEVTQTPSHQVTQMGQEVILRCVPISNHLYFYWYRQILGQKVEFLVSFYNNEISEKSEIFDDQFSVERPDGSNFTLKIRSTKLEDSAMYFCASSQGTRDVSNQPQHFGDGTRLSIL.

This chain connects TRBV19 to TRBJ2-5; a possible D gene is TRBD1 (6 bases). This CDR3 region has 13 residues. Germline V lookup: CDR1 LNHDA, CDR2 SQIVND (reference sequence). Trimming cost V 4 bases and J 14 bases, with 20 bases left between them. The CDR3 loop is CASSKHPDSPFYF. DNA for the CDR3: TGTGCCAGTAGTAAACACCCGGACAGTCCATTCTACTTC.

The chain joins TRBV18 to TRBJ2-3; D not certain. V lost 6 bases to trimming and J lost 2 bases, with 9 bases between them. CDR1 and CDR2 (germline): KGHSH, LQKENI. The CDR3 loop spans 13 amino acids. The CDR3 DNA sequence: TGTGCCAGCTCCCGCACATCCACAGATACGCAGTATTTT. Its protein product is CASSRTSTDTQYF. The variable domain in full, completed from reference TRBV18 and TRBJ2-3, reads NAGVMQNPRHLVRRRGQEARLRCSPMKGHSHVYWYRQLPEEGLKFMVYLQKENIIDESGMPKERFSAEFPKEGPSILRIQQVVRGDSAAYFCASSRTSTDTQYFGPGTRLTVL.

This chain joins TRBV5-6 and TRBJ2-5; weak D call: TRBD2 (6 bases). V was shortened by 5 bases and J by 5 bases, with 10 bases between the two germline ends. Per germline, CDR1 SGHDT and CDR2 YYEEEE. The CDR3 runs to 12 residues. The CDR3 sequence: CASSGDFETQYF. CDR3 coding DNA: TGTGCCAGCAGTGGGGACTTTGAGACCCAGTACTTC.

V gene TRBV19 combines with J gene TRBJ1-5, with 7 bases lining up with TRBD1. This CDR3 spans 15 amino acids. Germline CDR1 reads LNHDA; CDR2 reads SQIVND (reference sequence). Germline trimming cut 2 bases from V and 1 base from J; bases unmatched to any gene: 2. The DNA of the CDR3 is TGTGCCAGTAGTATATCGGACAGGAGCAATCAGCCCCAGCATTTT. Encoded protein: CASSISDRSNQPQHF.

The rearrangement uses TRBV30 and TRBJ1-2; maybe TRBD1 (5 bases). Germline lookup yields CDR1 GTSNPN and CDR2 SVGIG (reference sequence). The V end was cut by 5 bases, the J end by 7 bases, with 11 bases between. The CDR3 spans 11 residues. The CDR3 DNA reads TGTGCCTGGGAGTTGGGGGTTGGCTACACCTTC. Protein: CAWELGVGYTF.

The chain carries TRBV7-5 and TRBJ2-1; TRBD2 is the table's D call, not checked against the DNA. TRBV7-5 is a pseudogene segment. The CDR3 consists of 16 residues. The CDR3 protein is CARSLFGGRVGNEQFF. The DNA of the CDR3 is TGTGCCAGAAGCTTATTCGGAGGGAGGGTCGGCAATGAGCAGTTCTTC.

The J gene is TRBJ1-4, the V gene TRBV2; D gene ambiguous. The germline V gene has CDR1 SNHLY and CDR2 FYNNEI. The CDR3 is 13 amino acids. Trimming took 2 bases from V and 8 from J, leaving 9 bases between them. The CDR3: CASSEQTVEKLFF. The CDR3 DNA follows: TGTGCCAGCAGTGAACAGACCGTAGAAAAACTGTTTTTT. The entire variable domain, with the rest obtained from reference TRBV2 and TRBJ1-4, is as follows: EPEVTQTPSHQVTQMGQEVILRCVPISNHLYFYWYRQILGQKVEFLVSFYNNEISEKSEIFDDQFSVERPDGSNFTLKIRSTKLEDSAMYFCASSEQTVEKLFFGSGTQLSVL.

This clone was seen a single time. V is TRBV7-8 and J is TRBJ1-1, with TRBD1 as a possible D gene (5 bases). The V and J ends lost 4 bases and 5 bases respectively, with 14 bases between them. The CDR3 spans 14 residues. From germline, CDR1 is SGHVS and CDR2 FQNEAQ. The CDR3 nucleotides are TGTGCCAGCAGCTCCCCACGCCAGGGTACTGAAGCTTTCTTT. Protein sequence: CASSSPRQGTEAFF.

This rearrangement joins TRBV5-1 to TRBJ1-2; D may be TRBD1 (5 bases). The CDR3 runs 17 residues. Trimming cost V 4 bases and J 0 bases, with 19 bases left between them. CDR1 SGHRS and CDR2 YFSETQ come from the germline V gene. The DNA for the CDR3 is TGCGCCAGCAGCCTGGAAAGATTAAGGGGTCCTAACTATGGCTACACCTTC. Amino acids: CASSLERLRGPNYGYTF.

V and J are TRBV25-1 and TRBJ2-5; no clear D. Trimming stripped 4 bases from V and 4 bases from J, with 7 bases between. Germline V gives CDR1 MGHDK, CDR2 SYGVNS. This CDR3 spans 12 amino acids. CDR3 sequence: CASSGPLETQYF. DNA of the CDR3: TGTGCCAGCAGTGGGCCTCTAGAGACCCAGTACTTC. Together with reference TRBV25-1 and TRBJ2-5, the CDR3 gives the full variable domain: EADIYQTPRYLVIGTGKKITLECSQTMGHDKMYWYQQDPGMELHLIHYSYGVNSTEKGDLSSESTVSRIRTEHFPLTLESARPSHTSQYLCASSGPLETQYFGPGTRLLVL.

The genes are TRBV28 and TRBJ1-1; D remains ambiguous. The length of the CDR3 is 13 residues. Germline CDR1 MDHEN, CDR2 SYDVKM. Between the trimmed V and J ends, which lost 3 bases and 4 bases, there was a span of 9 bases. The CDR3 protein is CASSFPGLTEAFF. The CDR3 bases are TGTGCCAGCAGTTTCCCAGGCCTCACTGAAGCTTTCTTT.

The CDR3 DNA reads as TGTGCCAGCAGGGGGGGACTAGCGGGAGAGCAGTTCTTC. This sequence encodes CASRGGLAGEQFF. This sequence joins TRBV2 and TRBJ2-1, with TRBD2 matching 13 bases. The CDR3 covers 13 residues. Germline CDR1 and CDR2: SNHLY and FYNNEI. Trimming cost V 6 bases and J 10 bases; bases outside gene matches: 3.

This chain links TRBV19 with TRBJ2-1; D ambiguous. The CDR3 spans 12 residues. Trimming left V 5 bases short and J 7 bases short, with 9 bases between. Germline assignment: CDR1 LNHDA and CDR2 SQIVND (reference sequence). The DNA for the CDR3 is TGTGCCAGTAGTCCCTTCCAAAATGAGCAGTTCTTC. Residues: CASSPFQNEQFF. Combining the CDR3 with reference TRBV19 and TRBJ2-1 gives the whole variable domain DGGITQSPKYLFRKEGQNVTLSCEQNLNHDAMYWYRQDPGQGLRLIYYSQIVNDFQKGDIAEGYSVSREKKESFPLTVTSAQKNPTAFYLCASSPFQNEQFFGPGTRLTVL.

This clone occurred a few times. The chain employs TRBV6-1 and TRBJ2-7, with D perhaps matching TRBD1 (6 bases). Germline loops: CDR1 MNHNS, CDR2 SASEGT. The CDR3 runs 13 residues. V dropped 6 bases and J dropped 6 bases, with 15 bases sitting between them. CDR3 region: CASRTRDMGEQYF. DNA of the CDR3: TGTGCCAGCAGGACCCGGGACATGGGCGAGCAGTACTTC.

In regard to this clone: A read error may account for a junction end that differs from germline. The chain employs TRBV2 and TRBJ1-4; perhaps TRBD1 as D (6 bases). Germline CDR1 and CDR2: SNHLY and FYNNEI. This CDR3 comprises 13 residues. CDR3 amino acids: CARSGRGSEKLFF. The CDR3 bases are TGTGCCCGCAGCGGCAGGGGATCTGAAAAACTGTTTTTT.

J is TRBJ2-2 and V is TRBV6-1; tentatively, D is TRBD1 (6 bases). Trimming left V 2 bases short and J 4 bases short, with 14 bases between. The CDR3 runs to 16 residues. Germline CDR1 MNHNS, CDR2 SASEGT. The chain's CDR3 is CASSESGGTITGELFF. DNA of the CDR3: TGTGCCAGCAGTGAAAGTGGGGGCACTATCACCGGGGAGCTGTTTTTT.

The rearrangement links TRBV2 to TRBJ2-1, with TRBD2 matching 8 bases. The CDR3 contains 13 residues. Trimming removed 6 bases from V and 7 bases from J; junction bases left unmatched: 5. Germline V CDR1 and CDR2: SNHLY, FYNNEI. CDR3 sequence: CASRAGGSNEQFF. CDR3 nucleotides: TGTGCCAGCAGGGCGGGGGGATCTAATGAGCAGTTCTTC.

The chain couples TRBV19 to TRBJ2-5; 11 bases agree with TRBD2. Trimming removed 3 bases from V and 3 bases from J; junction bases left unmatched: 3. CDR3 length equals 15 residues. Looked up from germline, CDR1 is LNHDA and CDR2 is SQIVND (reference sequence). In nucleotides, the CDR3 is TGTGCCAGTAGTATCCTAGCGGGAGGTGAAGAGACCCAGTACTTC. It codes for CASSILAGGEETQYF.

V is TRBV6-5 and J is TRBJ2-7; D not certain. The CDR3 extends over 15 amino acids. Trimming cost V 6 bases and J 5 bases, with 20 bases left between them. Per the germline V gene, CDR1 is MNHEY and CDR2 is SVGAGI. The CDR3 sequence is CASSPNSPPIHEQYF. The CDR3 DNA reads as TGTGCCAGCAGCCCTAACAGCCCTCCCATCCACGAGCAGTACTTC.